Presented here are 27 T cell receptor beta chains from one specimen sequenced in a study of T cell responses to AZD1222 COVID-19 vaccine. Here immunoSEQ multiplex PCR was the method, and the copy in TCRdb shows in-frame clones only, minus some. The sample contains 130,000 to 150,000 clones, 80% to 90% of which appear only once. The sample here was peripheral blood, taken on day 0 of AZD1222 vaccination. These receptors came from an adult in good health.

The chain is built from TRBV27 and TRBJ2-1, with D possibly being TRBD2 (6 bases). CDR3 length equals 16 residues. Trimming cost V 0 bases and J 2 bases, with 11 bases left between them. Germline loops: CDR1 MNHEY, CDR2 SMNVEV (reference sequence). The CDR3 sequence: CASSLSPGTPYNEQFF. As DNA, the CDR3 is TGTGCCAGCAGTTTATCCCCCGGGACTCCCTACAATGAGCAGTTCTTC.

For the CDR3, the DNA is TGTGCCAGCAGCCCTAGCGGGAGGGCCACCGGGGAGCTGTTTTTT. It translates to CASSPSGRATGELFF. The V gene is TRBV27, the J gene TRBJ2-2; 12 bases are a match to TRBD2. CDR1 is MNHEY, CDR2 SMNVEV, per germline (reference sequence). Trimming removed 6 bases from V and 4 bases from J; junction bases left unmatched: 3. The CDR3 contains 15 residues.

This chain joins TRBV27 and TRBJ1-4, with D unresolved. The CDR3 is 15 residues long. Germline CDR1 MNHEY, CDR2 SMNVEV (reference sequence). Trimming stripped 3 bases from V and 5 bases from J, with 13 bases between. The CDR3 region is CASSFLSRQNEKLFF. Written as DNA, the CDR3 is TGTGCCAGCAGTTTTTTAAGCAGGCAAAATGAAAAACTGTTTTTT. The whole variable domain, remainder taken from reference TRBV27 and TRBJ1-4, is EAQVTQNPRYLITVTGKKLTVTCSQNMNHEYMSWYRQDPGLGLRQIYYSMNVEVTDKGDVPEGYKVSRKEKRNFPLILESPSPNQTSLYFCASSFLSRQNEKLFFGSGTQLSVL.

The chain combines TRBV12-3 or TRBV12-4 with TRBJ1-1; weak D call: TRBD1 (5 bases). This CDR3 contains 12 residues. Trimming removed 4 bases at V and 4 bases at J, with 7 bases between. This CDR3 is CASSWGGTEAFF. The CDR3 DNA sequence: TGTGCCAGCAGTTGGGGGGGCACTGAAGCTTTCTTT.

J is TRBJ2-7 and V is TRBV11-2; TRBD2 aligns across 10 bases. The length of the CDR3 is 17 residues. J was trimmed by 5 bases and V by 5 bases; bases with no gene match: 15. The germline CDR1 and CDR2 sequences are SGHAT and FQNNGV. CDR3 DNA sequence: TGTGCCAGCAGCGCCCCCTGGTCGGCTAGCGGGAGAAACGAGCAGTACTTC. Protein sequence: CASSAPWSASGRNEQYF. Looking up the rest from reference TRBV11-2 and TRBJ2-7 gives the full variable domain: EAGVAQSPRYKIIEKRQSVAFWCNPISGHATLYWYQQILGQGPKLLIQFQNNGVVDDSQLPKDRFSAERLKGVDSTLKIQPAKLEDSAVYLCASSAPWSASGRNEQYFGPGTRLTVT.

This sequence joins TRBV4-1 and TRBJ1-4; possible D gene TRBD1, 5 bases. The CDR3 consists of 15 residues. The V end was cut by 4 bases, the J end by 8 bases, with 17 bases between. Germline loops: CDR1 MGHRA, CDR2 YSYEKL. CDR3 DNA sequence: TGCGCCAGCAGCCCGACCCGGAACGGGGCGGAAAAACTGTTTTTT. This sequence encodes CASSPTRNGAEKLFF.

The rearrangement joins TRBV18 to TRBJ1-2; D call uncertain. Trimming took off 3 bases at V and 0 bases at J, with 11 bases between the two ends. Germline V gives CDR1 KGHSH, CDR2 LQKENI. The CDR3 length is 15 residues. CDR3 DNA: TGTGCCAGCTCACCGACGCGGGAAGCTAACTATGGCTACACCTTC. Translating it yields CASSPTREANYGYTF.

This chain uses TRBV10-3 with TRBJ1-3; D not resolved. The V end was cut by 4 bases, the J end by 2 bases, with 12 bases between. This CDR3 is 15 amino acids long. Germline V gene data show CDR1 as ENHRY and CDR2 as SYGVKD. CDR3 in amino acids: CAISGRKGAGNTIYF. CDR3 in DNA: TGTGCCATCAGTGGCAGGAAAGGAGCTGGAAACACCATATATTTT.

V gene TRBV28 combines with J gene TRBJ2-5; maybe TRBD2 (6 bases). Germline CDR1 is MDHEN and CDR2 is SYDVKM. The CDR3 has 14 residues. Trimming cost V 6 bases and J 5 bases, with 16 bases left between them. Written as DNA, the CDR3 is TGTGCCAGCAGCATCGGATCCCGGGGGGAGACCCAGTACTTC. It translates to CASSIGSRGETQYF.

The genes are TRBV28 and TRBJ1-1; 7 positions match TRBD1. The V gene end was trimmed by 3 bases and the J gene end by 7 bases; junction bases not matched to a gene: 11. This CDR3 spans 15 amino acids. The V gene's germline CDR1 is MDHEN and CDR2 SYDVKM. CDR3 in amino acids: CASSFLPRGSGEAFF. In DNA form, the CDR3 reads TGTGCCAGCAGTTTCCTCCCCAGGGGGTCGGGTGAAGCTTTCTTT.

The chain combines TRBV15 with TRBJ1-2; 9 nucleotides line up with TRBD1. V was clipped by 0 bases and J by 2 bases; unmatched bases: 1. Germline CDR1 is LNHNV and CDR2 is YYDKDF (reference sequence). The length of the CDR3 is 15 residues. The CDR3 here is CATSREGTGNYGYTF. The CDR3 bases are TGTGCCACCAGCAGAGAAGGGACAGGGAACTATGGCTACACCTTC.

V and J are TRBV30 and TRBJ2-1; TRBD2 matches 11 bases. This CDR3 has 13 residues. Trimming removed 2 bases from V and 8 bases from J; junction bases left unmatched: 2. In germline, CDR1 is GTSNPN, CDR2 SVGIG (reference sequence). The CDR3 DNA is TGTGCCTGGAGTCTAGCGGGGGGCGATGAGCAGTTCTTC. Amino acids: CAWSLAGGDEQFF. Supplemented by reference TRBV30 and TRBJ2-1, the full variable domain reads SQTIHQWPATLVQPVGSPLSLECTVEGTSNPNLYWYRQAAGRGLQLLFYSVGIGQISSEVPQNLSASRPQDRQFILSSKKLLLSDSGFYLCAWSLAGGDEQFFGPGTRLTVL.

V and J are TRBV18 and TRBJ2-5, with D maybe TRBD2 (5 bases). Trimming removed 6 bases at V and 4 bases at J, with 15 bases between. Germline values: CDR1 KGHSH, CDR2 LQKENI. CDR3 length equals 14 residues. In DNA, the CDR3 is TGTGCCAGCTCGACGTCGGGGTCACGAGAGACCCAGTACTTC. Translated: CASSTSGSRETQYF.

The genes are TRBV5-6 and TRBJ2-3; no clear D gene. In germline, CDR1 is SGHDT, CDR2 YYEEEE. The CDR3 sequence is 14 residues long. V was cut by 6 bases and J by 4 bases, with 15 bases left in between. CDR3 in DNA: TGTGCCAGCACCACATCTCCGACCGCAGATACGCAGTATTTT. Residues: CASTTSPTADTQYF.

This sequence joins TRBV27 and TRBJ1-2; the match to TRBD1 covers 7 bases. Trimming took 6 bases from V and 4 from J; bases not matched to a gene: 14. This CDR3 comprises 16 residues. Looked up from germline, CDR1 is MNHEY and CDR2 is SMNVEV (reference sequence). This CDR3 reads CASRRFGQAAGYGYTF. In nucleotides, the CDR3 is TGTGCCAGCAGGCGGTTCGGACAGGCCGCTGGCTATGGCTACACCTTC.

In DNA form, the CDR3 reads TGTGCCAGCAGCTTAGCGGGGGTAAACTACGAGCAGTACTTC. Its protein product is CASSLAGVNYEQYF. The chain joins TRBV7-9 to TRBJ2-7; D tentatively fits TRBD1 or TRBD2 (5 bases each). The CDR3 is 14 amino acids. Germline V gives CDR1 SEHNR, CDR2 FQNEAQ (reference sequence). The germline V and J ends were trimmed by 0 bases and 3 bases, with 9 bases remaining between them.

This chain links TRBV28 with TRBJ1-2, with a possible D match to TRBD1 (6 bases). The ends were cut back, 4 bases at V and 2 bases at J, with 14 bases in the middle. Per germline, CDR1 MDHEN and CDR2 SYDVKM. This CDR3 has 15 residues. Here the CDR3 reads CASSSQGRGNYGYTF. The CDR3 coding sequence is TGTGCCAGCAGTTCTCAGGGTAGGGGGAACTATGGCTACACCTTC.

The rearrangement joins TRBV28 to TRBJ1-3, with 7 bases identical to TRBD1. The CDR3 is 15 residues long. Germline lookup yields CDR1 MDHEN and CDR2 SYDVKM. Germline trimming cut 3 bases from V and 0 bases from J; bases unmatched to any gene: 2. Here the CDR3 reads CASSLGQFSGNTIYF. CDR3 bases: TGTGCCAGCAGTTTGGGACAGTTCTCTGGAAACACCATATATTTT.

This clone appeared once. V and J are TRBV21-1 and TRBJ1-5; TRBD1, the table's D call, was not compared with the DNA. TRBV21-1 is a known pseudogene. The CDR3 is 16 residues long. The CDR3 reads CASNETGERSNQPQHF. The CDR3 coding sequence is TGTGCCAGCAACGAGACAGGGGAGCGGAGCAATCAGCCCCAGCATTTT.

This CDR3 is CASSEGFGELFF. The CDR3 DNA sequence: TGTGCCAGCAGTGAAGGGTTTGGGGAGCTGTTTTTT. The chain uses TRBV2 and TRBJ2-2; D is unresolved. CDR1 SNHLY and CDR2 FYNNEI come from the germline V gene. V lost 1 base and J lost 8, with 5 bases in between. This CDR3 has 12 residues.

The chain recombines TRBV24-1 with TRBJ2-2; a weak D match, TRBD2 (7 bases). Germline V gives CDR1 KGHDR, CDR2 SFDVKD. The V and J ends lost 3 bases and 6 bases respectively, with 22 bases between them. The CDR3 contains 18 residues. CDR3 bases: TGTGCCACCAGTGATCCCGCGAGGGGGGGCCTCTCGGCCGGGGAGCTGTTTTTT. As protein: CATSDPARGGLSAGELFF.

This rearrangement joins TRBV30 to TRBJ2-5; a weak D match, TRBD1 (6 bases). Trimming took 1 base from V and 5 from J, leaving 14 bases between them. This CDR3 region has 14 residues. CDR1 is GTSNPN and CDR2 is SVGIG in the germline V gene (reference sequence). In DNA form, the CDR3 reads TGTGCCTGGAGTGCAGGGGTACGATCGGAGACCCAGTACTTC. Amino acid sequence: CAWSAGVRSETQYF.

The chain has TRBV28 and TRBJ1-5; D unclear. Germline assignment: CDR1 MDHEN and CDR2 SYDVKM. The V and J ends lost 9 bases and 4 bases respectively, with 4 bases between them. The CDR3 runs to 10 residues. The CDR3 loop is CASGNQPQHF. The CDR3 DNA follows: TGTGCCAGTGGAAATCAGCCCCAGCATTTT.

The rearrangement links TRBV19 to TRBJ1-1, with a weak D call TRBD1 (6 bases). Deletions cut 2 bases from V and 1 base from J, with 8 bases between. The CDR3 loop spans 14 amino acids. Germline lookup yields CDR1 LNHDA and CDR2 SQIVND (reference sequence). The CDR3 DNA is TGTGCCAGTAGTATAAGGACAGCGAACACTGAAGCTTTCTTT. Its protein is CASSIRTANTEAFF.

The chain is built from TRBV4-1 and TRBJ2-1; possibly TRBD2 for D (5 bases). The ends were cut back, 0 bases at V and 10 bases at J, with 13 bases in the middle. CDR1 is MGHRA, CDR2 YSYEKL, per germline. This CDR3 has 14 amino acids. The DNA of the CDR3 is TGCGCCAGCAGCCAAGAGACGGGGTGGTCGGAGCAGTTCTTC. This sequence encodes CASSQETGWSEQFF.

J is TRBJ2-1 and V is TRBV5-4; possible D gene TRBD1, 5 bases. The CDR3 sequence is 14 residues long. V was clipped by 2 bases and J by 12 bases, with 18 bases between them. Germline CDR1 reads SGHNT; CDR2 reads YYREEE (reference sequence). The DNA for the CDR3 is TGTGCCAGCAGCTTAAGGGCCCAGGGTAGTGGGCAGTTCTTC. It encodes CASSLRAQGSGQFF.

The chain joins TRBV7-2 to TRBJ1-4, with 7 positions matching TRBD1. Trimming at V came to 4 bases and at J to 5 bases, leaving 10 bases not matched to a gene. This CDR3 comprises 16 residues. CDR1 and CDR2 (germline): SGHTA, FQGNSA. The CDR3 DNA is TGTGCCAGCAGCTATTCGACAGGGCGGCGAAATGAAAAACTGTTTTTT. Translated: CASSYSTGRRNEKLFF.